What follows are 23 T cell receptor beta chains derived from one specimen sequenced in a study of CXCR3-negative and CXCR3-positive naive CD8 T cells (dated by TCRdb to about 2019). What the work shows at the level of the full study, not this receptor alone: TRB CDR3s from CXCR3-positive naive cells showed higher hydrophobicity (lower Kidera factor 4), lower energy, and higher strength and volume indices than CXCR3-negative naive cells.

TCRdb records NextSeq 550 as the sequencer. The Human TCR Profiling Kit (MiLaboratory) was used to make UMI-labeled 5' RACE TRB cDNA libraries. TCRdb reprocessed the reads into one record per CDR3 protein sequence, lacking DNA. The record for this sample contains nearly 90,000 distinct CDR3 sequences. 0.75% to 0.95% of the sample is in the top ten clones. These receptors have no identified antigens. Sequencing input: naive CXCR3+ CD8+ T cells from blood. The cell subset or site label for this specimen denotes: CD45RO-CCR7+CD27+CD95- naive CD8+ T cells expressing CXCR3 (TNR3+). The origin of the receptors is a human donor in good health. Some clones in this sample may be carry-over from other donors' samples.

The V and J genes are TRBV9 and TRBJ1-2. The CDR3 spans 14 residues. The germline V gene encodes CDR1 SGDLS and CDR2 YYNGEE. CDR3: CASSVEGSDYGYTF.

This rearrangement joins TRBV3-1 to TRBJ1-4; TCRdb picks TRBD1, but there is no DNA to check that call. Germline V gives CDR1 LGHDT, CDR2 YNNKEL (reference sequence). This CDR3 is 16 amino acids long. CDR3 amino acids: CASSPSRTGASEKLFF.

The chain links TRBV7-9 to TRBJ2-7; TCRdb gives TRBD1 as the D gene, but with no DNA this cannot be confirmed. This CDR3 is 15 amino acids long. CDR1 and CDR2 from the germline V gene are SEHNR and FQNEAQ (reference sequence). CDR3 sequence reads: CASSPHRDRGREQYF.

The chain combines TRBV2 with TRBJ2-7. Germline loops: CDR1 SNHLY, CDR2 FYNNEI. This CDR3 contains 13 residues. This CDR3 is CASRDWDFYEQYF. The variable domain in full, with the rest retrieved from reference TRBV2 and TRBJ2-7, is EPEVTQTPSHQVTQMGQEVILRCVPISNHLYFYWYRQILGQKVEFLVSFYNNEISEKSEIFDDQFSVERPDGSNFTLKIRSTKLEDSAMYFCASRDWDFYEQYFGPGTRLTVT.

The chain recombines TRBV6-2 or TRBV6-3 with TRBJ1-5. CDR3 length: 16 residues. CDR1 MNHEY and CDR2 SVGEGT come from the germline V gene. CDR3 sequence reads: CASSGPMEISNQPQHF.

This chain connects TRBV29-1 to TRBJ2-7; as DNA is missing, the TRBD1 call by TCRdb cannot be tested. The germline V gene encodes CDR1 SQVTM and CDR2 ANQGSEA. This CDR3 is 13 amino acids long. The CDR3 reads CSARQGSSYEQYF.

The chain joins TRBV28 to TRBJ2-7; TCRdb indicates TRBD1, and absent DNA this call remains unverified. Looked up from germline, CDR1 is MDHEN and CDR2 is SYDVKM. The CDR3 extends over 19 amino acids. The CDR3: CASSFPGQDLSDTSYEQYF.

The J gene is TRBJ2-2, the V gene TRBV5-5; the TCRdb D gene call, TRBD2, has no DNA to confirm it. Per the germline V gene, CDR1 is SGHKS and CDR2 is YYEKEE (reference sequence). CDR3 length equals 16 residues. CDR3: CASSFGLAGLNGELFF.

J is TRBJ2-1 and V is TRBV6-5. The germline V gene has CDR1 MNHEY and CDR2 SVGAGI. This CDR3 contains 14 residues. The CDR3: CASSYRLASDEQFF.

This chain connects TRBV28 to TRBJ2-7; no DNA is available, so the TRBD2 call from TCRdb remains unchecked. CDR1 and CDR2 (germline): MDHEN, SYDVKM. The CDR3 loop spans 17 amino acids. The CDR3 sequence is CASSLNPGLERGREQYF.

The chain links TRBV2 to TRBJ2-5; the D call of TRBD2 rests on TCRdb alone, since no DNA is present to check it. CDR1 is SNHLY and CDR2 is FYNNEI in the germline V gene. CDR3 length: 15 amino acids. The CDR3 protein is CASSGLAGGPQTQYF.

V gene TRBV7-2 combines with J gene TRBJ1-1; lacking DNA, the TRBD1 call made by TCRdb goes unchecked. The CDR3 has 15 amino acids. From germline, CDR1 is SGHTA and CDR2 FQGNSA. This CDR3 is CASSLAGTENTEAFF.

The chain combines TRBV5-1 with TRBJ1-1; TCRdb's D call of TRBD1 is untestable without DNA. The CDR3 contains 12 residues. Germline V gene sequence: CDR1 SGHRS, CDR2 YFSETQ. The CDR3 sequence: CASSFGGPEAFF.

The chain joins TRBV19 to TRBJ2-6; TCRdb calls TRBD2, which cannot be checked without DNA. The CDR3 is made up of 15 amino acids. CDR1 is LNHDA and CDR2 is SQIVND in the germline V gene (reference sequence). This CDR3 reads CASSPSPLRANVLTF.

This chain joins TRBV15 and TRBJ2-3. Germline loops: CDR1 LNHNV, CDR2 YYDKDF (reference sequence). This CDR3 spans 13 amino acids. The CDR3 reads CATSRSRTDTQYF.

The gene calls are TRBV4-3 and TRBJ2-3. Germline V lookup: CDR1 LGHNA, CDR2 YSLEER. The length of the CDR3 is 14 residues. The CDR3 sequence: CASSQGERTDTQYF.

The chain links TRBV30 to TRBJ2-2; lacking DNA, the TRBD1 call made by TCRdb goes unchecked. This CDR3 region has 15 residues. CDR1 and CDR2 from the germline V gene are GTSNPN and SVGIG (reference sequence). CDR3 residues: CAWEGGRINTGELFF. Variable domain in full (rest from reference TRBV30 and TRBJ2-2): SQTIHQWPATLVQPVGSPLSLECTVEGTSNPNLYWYRQAAGRGLQLLFYSVGIGQISSEVPQNLSASRPQDRQFILSSKKLLLSDSGFYLCAWEGGRINTGELFFGEGSRLTVL.

The CDR3 region is CSANLAGASYNEQFF. V and J are TRBV20-1 and TRBJ2-1; TCRdb outputs TRBD2, but without DNA this stays unchecked. The CDR3 spans 15 residues. Per the germline V gene, CDR1 is DFQATT and CDR2 is SNEGSKA (reference sequence).

V and J are TRBV6-5 and TRBJ2-7. The CDR3 is 15 residues long. CDR1 is MNHEY, CDR2 SVGAGI, per germline. The CDR3 protein is CASSYEAGSPYEQYF.

The gene calls are TRBV28 and TRBJ2-3. CDR3 length: 13 residues. The germline CDR1 and CDR2 sequences are MDHEN and SYDVKM. CDR3 amino acids: CASSLSTQDTQYF.

V usage is TRBV28 and J usage is TRBJ2-5; TCRdb outputs TRBD1, but without DNA this stays unchecked. Per the germline V gene, CDR1 is MDHEN and CDR2 is SYDVKM. The CDR3 has 13 residues. CDR3 residues: CASSLTGAATQYF.

This sequence joins TRBV4-3 and TRBJ2-1; with no DNA, the TCRdb D assignment of TRBD2 cannot be verified. Germline CDR1 reads LGHNA; CDR2 reads YSLEER. CDR3 size: 15 residues. This chain's CDR3 is CASSQVSSGRYEQFF.

The genes are TRBV28 and TRBJ1-5. The CDR3 sequence is 17 residues long. CDR1 and CDR2 from the germline V gene are MDHEN and SYDVKM. CDR3 sequence reads: CASSLSPLHEVNQPQHF.